This T cell receptor beta chain was recorded in a study of blood T cell repertoires in COVID-19. Study as a whole: Sites across the United States, Italy and Spain contributed samples from acute and convalescent COVID-19. Sample material is recorded as cDNA or gDNA derived from T cells, B-cell-depleted T cells, or PBMCs.

As originally analysed: Reference gene primer amplification yielded estimated nucleated cell counts. Method: immunoSEQ multiplex PCR; TCRdb's copy keeps in-frame clones and lacks some. V and J calls and clone size follow that table, whereas D and trimming were derived from the DNA. The repertoire includes around 340,000 clones, around 83% of them detected once, and 2.5% to 3% sits in the top ten. This CDR3 has 14 amino acids. Germline CDR1 reads GTSNPN; CDR2 reads SVGIG (reference sequence). The ends were cut back, 1 base at V and 1 base at J, with 8 bases in the middle. The sequenced material came from peripheral blood. This chain connects TRBV30 to TRBJ2-4; tentatively, D is TRBD1 (6 bases). The source of this sequence is a man aged 25 to 40 with active or convalescent COVID-19. The CDR3 loop is CAWSGDRAKNIQYF. In DNA form, the CDR3 reads TGTGCCTGGAGTGGAGACAGGGCCAAAAACATTCAGTACTTC.